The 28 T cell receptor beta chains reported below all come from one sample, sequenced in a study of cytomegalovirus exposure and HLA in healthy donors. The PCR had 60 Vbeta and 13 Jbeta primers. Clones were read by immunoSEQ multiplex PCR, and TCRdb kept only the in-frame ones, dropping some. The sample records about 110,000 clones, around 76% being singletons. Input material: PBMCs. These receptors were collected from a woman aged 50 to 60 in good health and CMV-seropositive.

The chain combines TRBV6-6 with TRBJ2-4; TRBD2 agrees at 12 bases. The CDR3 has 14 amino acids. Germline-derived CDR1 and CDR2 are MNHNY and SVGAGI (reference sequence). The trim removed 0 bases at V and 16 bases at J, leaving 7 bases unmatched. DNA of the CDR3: TGTGCCAGCAGTTACTCAAGACTAGCGGGGGTGGCATACTTC. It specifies CASSYSRLAGVAYF.

The CDR3 DNA follows: TGTGCCAGCAGCTTCGGGGGTTACACTGAAGCTTTCTTT. It codes for CASSFGGYTEAFF. This rearrangement joins TRBV7-3 to TRBJ1-1; the D gene is possibly TRBD1 (5 bases). Germline V gene data show CDR1 as SGHTA and CDR2 as FQGTGA. This CDR3 has 13 amino acids. V dropped 3 bases and J dropped 3 bases, with 8 bases sitting between them.

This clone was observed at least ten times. The CDR3 region has the DNA TGTGCCATCAGTGACAGAGCGGGGGACTACAATGAGCAGTTCTTC. Encoded protein: CAISDRAGDYNEQFF. The chain couples TRBV10-3 to TRBJ2-1, with 8 bases that match TRBD2. The trim removed 3 bases at V and 3 bases at J, leaving 4 bases unmatched. This CDR3 comprises 15 residues. Germline V CDR1 and CDR2: ENHRY, SYGVKD.

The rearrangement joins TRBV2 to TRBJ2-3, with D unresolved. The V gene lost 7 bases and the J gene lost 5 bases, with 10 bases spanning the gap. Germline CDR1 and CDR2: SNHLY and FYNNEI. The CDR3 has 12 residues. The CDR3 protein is CASMSAGDTQYF. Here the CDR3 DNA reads TGTGCCAGCATGTCCGCCGGAGATACGCAGTATTTT.

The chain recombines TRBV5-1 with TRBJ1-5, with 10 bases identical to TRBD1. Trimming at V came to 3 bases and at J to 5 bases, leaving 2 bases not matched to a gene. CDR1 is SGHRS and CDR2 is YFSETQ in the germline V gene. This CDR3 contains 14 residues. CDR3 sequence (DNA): TGCGCCAGCAGCTATGGGACAGGGGATCAGCCCCAGCATTTT. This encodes CASSYGTGDQPQHF. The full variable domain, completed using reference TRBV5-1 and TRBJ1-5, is KAGVTQTPRYLIKTRGQQVTLSCSPISGHRSVSWYQQTPGQGLQFLFEYFSETQRNKGNFPGRFSGRQFSNSRSEMNVSTLELGDSALYLCASSYGTGDQPQHFGDGTRLSIL.

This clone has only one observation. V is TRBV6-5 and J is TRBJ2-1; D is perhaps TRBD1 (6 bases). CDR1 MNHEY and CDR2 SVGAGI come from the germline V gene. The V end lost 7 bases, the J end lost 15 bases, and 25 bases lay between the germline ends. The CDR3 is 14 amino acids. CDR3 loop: CASTDSKKTGRWFF. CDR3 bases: TGTGCCAGCACCGACTCCAAAAAAACAGGGCGGTGGTTCTTC.

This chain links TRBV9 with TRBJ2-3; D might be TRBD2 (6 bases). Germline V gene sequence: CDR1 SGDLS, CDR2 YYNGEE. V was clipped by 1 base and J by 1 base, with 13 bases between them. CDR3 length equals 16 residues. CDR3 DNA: TGTGCCAGCAGCGTATTTGTGGCGGGGCGCACAGATACGCAGTATTTT. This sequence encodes CASSVFVAGRTDTQYF.

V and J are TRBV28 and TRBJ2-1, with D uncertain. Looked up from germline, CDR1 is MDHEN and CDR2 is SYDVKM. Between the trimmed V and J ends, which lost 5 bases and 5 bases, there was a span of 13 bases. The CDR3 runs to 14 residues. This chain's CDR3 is CASSPLAPNNEQFF. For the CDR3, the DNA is TGTGCCAGCAGTCCCCTGGCTCCGAACAATGAGCAGTTCTTC.

CDR3 nucleotides: TGTGCCAGCAGCCAGGATGGCGCGAATTCACCCCTCCACTTT. As protein: CASSQDGANSPLHF. The chain is built from TRBV7-9 and TRBJ1-6; no reliable D call. CDR1 is SEHNR and CDR2 is FQNEAQ in the germline V gene (reference sequence). The CDR3 covers 14 residues. V lost 5 bases to trimming and J lost 7 bases, with 12 bases between them.

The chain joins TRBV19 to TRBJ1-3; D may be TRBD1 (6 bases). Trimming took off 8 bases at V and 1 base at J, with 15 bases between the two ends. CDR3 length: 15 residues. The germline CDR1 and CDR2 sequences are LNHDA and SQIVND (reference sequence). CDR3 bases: TGTGCCAGTCTACCGGGACAAAGGTCTGGAAACACCATATATTTT. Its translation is CASLPGQRSGNTIYF.

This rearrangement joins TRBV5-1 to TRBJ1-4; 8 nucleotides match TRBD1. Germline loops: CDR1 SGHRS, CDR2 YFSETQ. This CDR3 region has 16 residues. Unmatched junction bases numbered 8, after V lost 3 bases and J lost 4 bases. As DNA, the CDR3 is TGCGCCAGCAGCTCGGTAATGGGACAGGATAATGAAAAACTGTTTTTT. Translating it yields CASSSVMGQDNEKLFF.

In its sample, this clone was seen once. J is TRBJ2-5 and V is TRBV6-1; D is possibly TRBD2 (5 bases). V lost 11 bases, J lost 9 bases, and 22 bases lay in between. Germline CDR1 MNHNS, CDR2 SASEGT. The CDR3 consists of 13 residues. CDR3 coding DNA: TGTGCCTCCGGGGAGACCCAAAGTCGGGCCCAGTACTTC. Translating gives CASGETQSRAQYF.

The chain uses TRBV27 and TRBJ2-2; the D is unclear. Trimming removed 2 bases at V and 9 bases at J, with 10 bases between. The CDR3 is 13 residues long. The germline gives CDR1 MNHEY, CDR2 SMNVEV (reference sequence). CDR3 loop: CASSLNFLRELFF. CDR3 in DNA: TGTGCCAGCAGTTTAAATTTCTTAAGGGAGCTGTTTTTT.

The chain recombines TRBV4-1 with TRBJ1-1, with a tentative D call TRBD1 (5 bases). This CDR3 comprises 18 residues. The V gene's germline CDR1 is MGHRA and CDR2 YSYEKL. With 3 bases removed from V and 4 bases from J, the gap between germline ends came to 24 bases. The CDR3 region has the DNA TGCGCCAGCAGCCACCCCCGGGGGGATGTCCTCCGCGGCACTGAAGCTTTCTTT. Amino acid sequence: CASSHPRGDVLRGTEAFF.

The CDR3 coding sequence is TGTGCCAGCAGCCGCCCGGGAGCGGGGGGATTAGATACGCAGTATTTT. Its protein product is CASSRPGAGGLDTQYF. The gene calls are TRBV2 and TRBJ2-3, with 9 positions matching TRBD2. The CDR3 is made up of 16 amino acids. Germline V gene data show CDR1 as SNHLY and CDR2 as FYNNEI. Germline trimming cut 6 bases from V and 5 bases from J; bases unmatched to any gene: 12.

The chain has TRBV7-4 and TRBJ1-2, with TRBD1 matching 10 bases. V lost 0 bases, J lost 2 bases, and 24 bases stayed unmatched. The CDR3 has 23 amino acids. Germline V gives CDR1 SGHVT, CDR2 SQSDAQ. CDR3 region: CASSLARSTPWRDRGTENYGYTF. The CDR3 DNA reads TGTGCCAGCAGCTTAGCTCGAAGTACACCTTGGCGGGACAGGGGTACAGAGAACTATGGCTACACCTTC.

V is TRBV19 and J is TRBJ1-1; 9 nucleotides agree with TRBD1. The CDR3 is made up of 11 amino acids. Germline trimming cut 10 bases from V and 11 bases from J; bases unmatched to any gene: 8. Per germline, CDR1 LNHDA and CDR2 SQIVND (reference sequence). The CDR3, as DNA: TGTGCCATCACAGACAGGGGGAAGGCTTTCTTT. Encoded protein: CAITDRGKAFF. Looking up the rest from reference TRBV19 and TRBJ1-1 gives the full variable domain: DGGITQSPKYLFRKEGQNVTLSCEQNLNHDAMYWYRQDPGQGLRLIYYSQIVNDFQKGDIAEGYSVSREKKESFPLTVTSAQKNPTAFYLCAITDRGKAFFGQGTRLTVV.

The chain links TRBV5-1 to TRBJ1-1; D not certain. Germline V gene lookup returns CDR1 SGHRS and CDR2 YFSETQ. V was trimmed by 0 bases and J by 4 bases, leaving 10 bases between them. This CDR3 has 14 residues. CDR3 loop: CASSLVMEPTEAFF. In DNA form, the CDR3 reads TGCGCCAGCAGCTTGGTTATGGAGCCCACTGAAGCTTTCTTT.

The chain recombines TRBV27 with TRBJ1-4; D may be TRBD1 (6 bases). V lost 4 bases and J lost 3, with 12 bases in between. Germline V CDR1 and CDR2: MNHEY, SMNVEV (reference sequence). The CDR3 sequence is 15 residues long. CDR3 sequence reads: CASSSTGFSNEKLFF. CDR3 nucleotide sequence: TGTGCCAGCAGTTCTACAGGGTTTTCTAATGAAAAACTGTTTTTT.

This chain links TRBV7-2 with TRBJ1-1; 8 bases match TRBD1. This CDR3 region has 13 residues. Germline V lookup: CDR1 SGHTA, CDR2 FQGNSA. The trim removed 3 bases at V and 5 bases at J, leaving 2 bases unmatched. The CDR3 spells CASSLTGVTEAFF. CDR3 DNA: TGTGCCAGCAGCTTGACAGGGGTAACTGAAGCTTTCTTT.

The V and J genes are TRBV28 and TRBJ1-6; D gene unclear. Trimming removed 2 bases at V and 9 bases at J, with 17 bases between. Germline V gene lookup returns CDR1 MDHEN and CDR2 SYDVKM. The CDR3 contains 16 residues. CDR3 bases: TGTGCCAGCAGTTTAGAGGGCAGGACTCGTCCTTCACCCCTCCACTTT. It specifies CASSLEGRTRPSPLHF.

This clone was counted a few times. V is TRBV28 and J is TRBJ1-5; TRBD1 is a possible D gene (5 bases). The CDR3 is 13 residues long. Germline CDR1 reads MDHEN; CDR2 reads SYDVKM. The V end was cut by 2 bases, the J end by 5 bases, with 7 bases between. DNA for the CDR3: TGTGCCAGCAGTTTAGGGGGGGATCAGCCCCAGCATTTT. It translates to CASSLGGDQPQHF.

The CDR3 loop is CASSIFSSRTDTQYF. CDR3 coding DNA: TGTGCCAGTAGTATATTTAGCTCGCGCACAGATACGCAGTATTTT. The chain joins TRBV19 to TRBJ2-3; unclear D gene. Per germline, CDR1 LNHDA and CDR2 SQIVND (reference sequence). The CDR3 contains 15 residues. V gave up 2 bases and J gave up 1 base, with 10 bases separating them.

CDR3 DNA: TGTGCCACTGCCCTCTTCTCTGGTGGACTGATGAACACTGAAGCTTTCTTT. Translation gives CATALFSGGLMNTEAFF. The chain combines TRBV19 with TRBJ1-1; no definite D call. The germline gives CDR1 LNHDA, CDR2 SQIVND (reference sequence). There are 17 residues in the CDR3. V was clipped by 10 bases and J by 0 bases, with 24 bases between them. Filled out from reference TRBV19 and TRBJ1-1, the complete variable domain reads DGGITQSPKYLFRKEGQNVTLSCEQNLNHDAMYWYRQDPGQGLRLIYYSQIVNDFQKGDIAEGYSVSREKKESFPLTVTSAQKNPTAFYLCATALFSGGLMNTEAFFGQGTRLTVV.

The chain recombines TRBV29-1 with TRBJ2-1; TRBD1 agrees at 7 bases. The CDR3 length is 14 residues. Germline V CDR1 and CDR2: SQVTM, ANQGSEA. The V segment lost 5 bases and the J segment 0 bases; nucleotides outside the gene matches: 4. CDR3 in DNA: TGCAGCGTTCGACAGGGTAACTCCTACAATGAGCAGTTCTTC. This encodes CSVRQGNSYNEQFF.

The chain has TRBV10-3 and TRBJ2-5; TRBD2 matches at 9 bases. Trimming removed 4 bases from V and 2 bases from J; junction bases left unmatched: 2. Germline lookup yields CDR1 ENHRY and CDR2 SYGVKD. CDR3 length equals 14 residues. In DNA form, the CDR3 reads TGTGCCATCAGTGCGACTAGCGGACAAGAGACCCAGTACTTC. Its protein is CAISATSGQETQYF.

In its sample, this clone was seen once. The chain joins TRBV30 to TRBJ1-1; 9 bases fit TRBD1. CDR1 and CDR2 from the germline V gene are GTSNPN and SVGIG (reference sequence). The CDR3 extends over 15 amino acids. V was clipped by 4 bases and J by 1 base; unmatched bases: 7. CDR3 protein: CAWIPPGQGNTEAFF. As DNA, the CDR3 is TGTGCCTGGATTCCTCCGGGACAGGGGAACACTGAAGCTTTCTTT.

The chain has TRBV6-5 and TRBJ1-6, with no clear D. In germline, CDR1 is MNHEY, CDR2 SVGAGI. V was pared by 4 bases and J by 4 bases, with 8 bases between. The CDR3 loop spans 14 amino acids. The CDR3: CASSSTGYNSPLHF. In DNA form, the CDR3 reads TGTGCCAGCAGTTCCACGGGATATAATTCACCCCTCCACTTT.